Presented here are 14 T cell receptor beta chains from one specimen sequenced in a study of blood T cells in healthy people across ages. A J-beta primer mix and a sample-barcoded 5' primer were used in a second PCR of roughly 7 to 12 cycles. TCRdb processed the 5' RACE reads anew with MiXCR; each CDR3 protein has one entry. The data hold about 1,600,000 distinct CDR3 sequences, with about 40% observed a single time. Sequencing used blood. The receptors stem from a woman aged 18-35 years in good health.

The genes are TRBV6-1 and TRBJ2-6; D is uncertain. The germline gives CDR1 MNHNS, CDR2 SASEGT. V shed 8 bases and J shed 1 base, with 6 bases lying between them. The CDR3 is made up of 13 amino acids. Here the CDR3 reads CASEESGANVLTF. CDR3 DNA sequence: TGTGCCAGCGAGGAGTCTGGGGCCAACGTCCTGACTTTC.

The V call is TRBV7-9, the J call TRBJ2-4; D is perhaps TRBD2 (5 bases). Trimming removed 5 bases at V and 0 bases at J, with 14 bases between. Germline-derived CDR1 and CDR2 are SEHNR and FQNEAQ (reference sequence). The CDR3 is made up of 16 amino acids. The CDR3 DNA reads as TGTGCCAGCAGCCTTTCGGGGAGTCTAGCCAAAAACATTCAGTACTTC. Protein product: CASSLSGSLAKNIQYF.

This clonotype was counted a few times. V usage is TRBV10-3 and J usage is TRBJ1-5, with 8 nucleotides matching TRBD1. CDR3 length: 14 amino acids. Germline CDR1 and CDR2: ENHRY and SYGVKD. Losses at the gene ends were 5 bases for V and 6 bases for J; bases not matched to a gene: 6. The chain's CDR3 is CAISPGQGSQPQHF. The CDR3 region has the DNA TGTGCCATCAGTCCCGGACAGGGTAGTCAGCCCCAGCATTTT.

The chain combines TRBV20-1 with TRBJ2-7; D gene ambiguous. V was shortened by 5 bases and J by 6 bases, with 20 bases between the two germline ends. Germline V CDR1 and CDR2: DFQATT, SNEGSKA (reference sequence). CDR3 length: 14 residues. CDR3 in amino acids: CSAPSGVKIGEQYF. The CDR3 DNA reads TGCAGTGCTCCCTCGGGCGTTAAGATTGGCGAGCAGTACTTC.

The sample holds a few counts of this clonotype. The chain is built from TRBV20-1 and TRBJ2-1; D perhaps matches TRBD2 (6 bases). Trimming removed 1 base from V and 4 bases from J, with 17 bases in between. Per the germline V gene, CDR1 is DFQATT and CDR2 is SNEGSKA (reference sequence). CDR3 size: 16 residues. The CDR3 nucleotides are TGCAGTGCTAGAGGCGCAACGGGAGCTCTGTACAATGAGCAGTTCTTC. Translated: CSARGATGALYNEQFF.

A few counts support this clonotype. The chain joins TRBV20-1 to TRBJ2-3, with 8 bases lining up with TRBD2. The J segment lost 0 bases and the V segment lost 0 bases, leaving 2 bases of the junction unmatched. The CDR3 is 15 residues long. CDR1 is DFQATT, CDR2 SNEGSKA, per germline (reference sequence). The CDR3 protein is CSARDQRESTDTQYF. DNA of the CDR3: TGCAGTGCTAGAGATCAGCGGGAGAGCACAGATACGCAGTATTTT.

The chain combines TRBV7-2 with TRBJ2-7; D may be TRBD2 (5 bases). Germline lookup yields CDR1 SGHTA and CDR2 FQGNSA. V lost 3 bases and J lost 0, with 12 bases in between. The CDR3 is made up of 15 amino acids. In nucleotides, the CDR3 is TGTGCCAGCAGCTTGAACGGGGTCAGCTCCTACGAGCAGTACTTC. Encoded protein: CASSLNGVSSYEQYF.

DNA of the CDR3: TGTGCCAGCAGCCTTAGGGGCGGGCTCTTGGGAAATACGCAGTATTTT. This translates into CASSLRGGLLGNTQYF. This sequence joins TRBV3-1 and TRBJ2-3; TRBD1 or TRBD2 may be the D gene (5 bases each). The CDR3 has 16 amino acids. Trimming took off 4 bases at V and 7 bases at J, with 21 bases between the two ends. Germline lookup yields CDR1 LGHDT and CDR2 YNNKEL (reference sequence).

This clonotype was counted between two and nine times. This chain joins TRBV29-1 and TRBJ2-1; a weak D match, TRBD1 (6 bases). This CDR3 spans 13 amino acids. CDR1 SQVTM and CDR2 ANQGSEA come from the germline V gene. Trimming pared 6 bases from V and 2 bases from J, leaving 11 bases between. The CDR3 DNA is TGCAGCGTGTATACAGGGACCTACAATGAGCAGTTCTTC. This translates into CSVYTGTYNEQFF.

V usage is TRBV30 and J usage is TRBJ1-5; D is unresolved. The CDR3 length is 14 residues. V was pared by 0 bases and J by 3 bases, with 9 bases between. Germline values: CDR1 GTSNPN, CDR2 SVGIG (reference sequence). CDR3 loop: CAWSVAGSNQPQHF. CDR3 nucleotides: TGTGCCTGGAGTGTCGCGGGTTCCAATCAGCCCCAGCATTTT.

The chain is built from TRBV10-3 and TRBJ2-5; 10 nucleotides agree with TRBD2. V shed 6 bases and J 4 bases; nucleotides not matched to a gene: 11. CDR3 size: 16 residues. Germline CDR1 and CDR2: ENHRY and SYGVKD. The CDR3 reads CAIRVSGTSEGETQYF. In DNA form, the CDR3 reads TGTGCCATCAGGGTATCTGGGACTAGCGAAGGAGAGACCCAGTACTTC.

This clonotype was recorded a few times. The CDR3 DNA reads TGCAGTGCTAGCATTACAGGGGAGCAGTACTTC. This sequence encodes CSASITGEQYF. The gene calls are TRBV20-1 and TRBJ2-7; tentative D call: TRBD1 (6 bases). Germline CDR1 is DFQATT and CDR2 is SNEGSKA (reference sequence). There are 11 residues in the CDR3. The V gene lost 3 bases and the J gene lost 7 bases, with 10 bases spanning the gap.

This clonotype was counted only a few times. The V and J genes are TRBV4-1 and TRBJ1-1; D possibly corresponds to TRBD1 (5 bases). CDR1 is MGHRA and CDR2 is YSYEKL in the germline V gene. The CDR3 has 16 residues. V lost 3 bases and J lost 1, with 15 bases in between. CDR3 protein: CASSHPSTAQNTEAFF. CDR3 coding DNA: TGCGCCAGCAGCCATCCCTCGACAGCACAGAACACTGAAGCTTTCTTT.

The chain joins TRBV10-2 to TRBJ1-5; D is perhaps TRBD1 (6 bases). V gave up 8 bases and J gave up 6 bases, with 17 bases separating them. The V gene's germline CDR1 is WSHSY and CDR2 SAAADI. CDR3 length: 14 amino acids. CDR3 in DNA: TGCGCCAGCTCCGTGGCAGGGGAGAGTCAGCCCCAGCATTTT. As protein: CASSVAGESQPQHF.